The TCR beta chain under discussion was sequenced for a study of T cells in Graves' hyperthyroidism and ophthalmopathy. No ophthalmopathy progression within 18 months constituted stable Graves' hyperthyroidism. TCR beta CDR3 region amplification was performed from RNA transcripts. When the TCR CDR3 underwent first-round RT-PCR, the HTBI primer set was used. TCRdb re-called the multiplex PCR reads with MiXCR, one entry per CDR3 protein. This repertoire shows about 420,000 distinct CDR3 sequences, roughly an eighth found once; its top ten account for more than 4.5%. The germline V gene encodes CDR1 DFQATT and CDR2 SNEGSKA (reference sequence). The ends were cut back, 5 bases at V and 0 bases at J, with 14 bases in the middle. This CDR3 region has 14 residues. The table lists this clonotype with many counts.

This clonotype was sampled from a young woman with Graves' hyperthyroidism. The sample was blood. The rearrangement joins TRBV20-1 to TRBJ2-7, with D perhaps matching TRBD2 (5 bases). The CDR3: CSAEPGLASYEQYF. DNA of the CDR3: TGCAGTGCTGAGCCCGGACTGGCCTCCTACGAGCAGTACTTC.